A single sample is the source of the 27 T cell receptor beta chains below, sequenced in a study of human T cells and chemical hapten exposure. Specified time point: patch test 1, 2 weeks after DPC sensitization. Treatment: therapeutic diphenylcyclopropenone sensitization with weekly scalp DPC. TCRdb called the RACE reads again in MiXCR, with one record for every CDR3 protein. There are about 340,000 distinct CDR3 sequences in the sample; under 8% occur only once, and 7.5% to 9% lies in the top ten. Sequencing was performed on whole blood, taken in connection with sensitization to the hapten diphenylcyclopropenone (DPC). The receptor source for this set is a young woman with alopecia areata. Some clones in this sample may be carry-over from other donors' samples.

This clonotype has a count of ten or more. The CDR3 protein is CASDGGANVLTF. CDR3 bases: TGTGCCAGCGATGGTGGGGCCAACGTCCTGACTTTC. This chain connects TRBV28 to TRBJ2-6; D uncertain. The CDR3 has 12 residues. CDR1 and CDR2 from the germline V gene are MDHEN and SYDVKM. Trimming took 8 bases from V and 3 from J, leaving 5 bases between them.

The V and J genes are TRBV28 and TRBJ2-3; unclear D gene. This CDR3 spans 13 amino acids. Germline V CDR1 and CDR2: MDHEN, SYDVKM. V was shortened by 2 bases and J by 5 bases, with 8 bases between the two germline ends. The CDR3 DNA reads TGTGCCAGCAGTTTACCTATGTTAGATACGCAGTATTTT. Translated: CASSLPMLDTQYF.

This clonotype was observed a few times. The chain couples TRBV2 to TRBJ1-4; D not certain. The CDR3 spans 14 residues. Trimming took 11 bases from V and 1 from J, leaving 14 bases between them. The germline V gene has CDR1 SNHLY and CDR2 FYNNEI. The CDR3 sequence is CAGQDLVTNEKLFF. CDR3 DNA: TGTGCCGGGCAGGACCTGGTAACTAATGAAAAACTGTTTTTT.

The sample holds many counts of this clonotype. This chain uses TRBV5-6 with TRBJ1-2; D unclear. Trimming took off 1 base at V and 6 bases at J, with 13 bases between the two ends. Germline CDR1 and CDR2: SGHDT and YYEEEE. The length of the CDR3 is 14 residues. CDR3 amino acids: CASSLWEGIHGYTF. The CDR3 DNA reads TGTGCCAGCAGCTTGTGGGAAGGGATTCATGGCTACACCTTC.

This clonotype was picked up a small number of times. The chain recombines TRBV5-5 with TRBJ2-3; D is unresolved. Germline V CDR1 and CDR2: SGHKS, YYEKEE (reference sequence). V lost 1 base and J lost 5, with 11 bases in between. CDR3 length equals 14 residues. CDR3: CASSLWHGIDTQYF. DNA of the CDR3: TGTGCCAGCAGCTTGTGGCACGGCATAGATACGCAGTATTTT.

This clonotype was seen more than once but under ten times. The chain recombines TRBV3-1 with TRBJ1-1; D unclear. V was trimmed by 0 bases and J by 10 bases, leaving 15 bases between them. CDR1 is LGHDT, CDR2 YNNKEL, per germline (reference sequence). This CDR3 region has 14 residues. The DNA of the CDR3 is TGTGCCAGCAGCCAAGAAAGGATGGCAGCATCAGCTTTCTTT. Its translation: CASSQERMAASAFF.

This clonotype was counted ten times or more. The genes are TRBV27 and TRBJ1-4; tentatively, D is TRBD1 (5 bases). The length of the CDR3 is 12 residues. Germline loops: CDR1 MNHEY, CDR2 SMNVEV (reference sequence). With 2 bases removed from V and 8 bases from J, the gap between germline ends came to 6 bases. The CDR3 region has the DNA TGTGCCAGCAGTTTACGGGGCGAAAAACTGTTTTTT. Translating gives CASSLRGEKLFF. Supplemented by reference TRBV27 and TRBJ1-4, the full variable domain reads EAQVTQNPRYLITVTGKKLTVTCSQNMNHEYMSWYRQDPGLGLRQIYYSMNVEVTDKGDVPEGYKVSRKEKRNFPLILESPSPNQTSLYFCASSLRGEKLFFGSGTQLSVL.

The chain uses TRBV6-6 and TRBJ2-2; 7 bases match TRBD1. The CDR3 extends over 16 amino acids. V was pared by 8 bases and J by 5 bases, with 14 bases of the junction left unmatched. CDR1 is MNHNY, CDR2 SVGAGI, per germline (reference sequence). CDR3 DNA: TGTGCCAGCGCGACTGTCCCGGGACAGCGGACCGGGGAGCTGTTTTTT. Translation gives CASATVPGQRTGELFF.

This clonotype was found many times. CDR3 loop: CASRPKYVETQYF. The CDR3, as DNA: TGTGCCAGCCGCCCGAAGTATGTAGAGACCCAGTACTTC. The V and J genes are TRBV3-1 and TRBJ2-5; D remains unclear. The CDR3 runs 13 residues. Looked up from germline, CDR1 is LGHDT and CDR2 is YNNKEL (reference sequence). V was clipped by 8 bases and J by 4 bases, with 14 bases between them.

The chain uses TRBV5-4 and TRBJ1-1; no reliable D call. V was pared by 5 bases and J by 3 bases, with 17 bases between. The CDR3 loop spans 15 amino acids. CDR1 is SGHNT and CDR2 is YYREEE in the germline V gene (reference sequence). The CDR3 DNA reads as TGTGCCAGCAGGCCCCCCGGGTTTAAGGACACTGAAGCTTTCTTT. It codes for CASRPPGFKDTEAFF.

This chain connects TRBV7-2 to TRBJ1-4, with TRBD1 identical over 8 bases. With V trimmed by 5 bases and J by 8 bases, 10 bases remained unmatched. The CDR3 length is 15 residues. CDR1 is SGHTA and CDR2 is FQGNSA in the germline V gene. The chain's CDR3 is CASSATRQGPEKLFF. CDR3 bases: TGTGCCAGCAGCGCCACGAGACAGGGGCCGGAAAAACTGTTTTTT. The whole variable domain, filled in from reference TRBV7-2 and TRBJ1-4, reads GAGVSQSPSNKVTEKGKDVELRCDPISGHTALYWYRQSLGQGLEFLIYFQGNSAPDKSGLPSDRFSAERTGGSVSTLTIQRTQQEDSAVYLCASSATRQGPEKLFFGSGTQLSVL.

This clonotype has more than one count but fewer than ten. CDR3 residues: CASSEVDRGPTQYF. CDR3 DNA: TGTGCCAGCAGTGAAGTGGATAGGGGACCGACCCAGTACTTC. This chain joins TRBV2 and TRBJ2-5, with D possibly called TRBD1 or TRBD2 (5 bases each). Trimming removed 1 base at V and 7 bases at J, with 13 bases between. Germline V gives CDR1 SNHLY, CDR2 FYNNEI. The CDR3 is made up of 14 amino acids.

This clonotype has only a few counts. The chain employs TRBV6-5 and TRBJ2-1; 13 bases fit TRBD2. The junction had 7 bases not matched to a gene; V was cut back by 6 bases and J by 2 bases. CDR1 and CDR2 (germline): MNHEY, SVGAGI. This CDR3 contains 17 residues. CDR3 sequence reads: CASSGGLAGDTYNEQFF. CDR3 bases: TGTGCCAGCAGCGGTGGACTAGCGGGGGACACCTACAATGAGCAGTTCTTC.

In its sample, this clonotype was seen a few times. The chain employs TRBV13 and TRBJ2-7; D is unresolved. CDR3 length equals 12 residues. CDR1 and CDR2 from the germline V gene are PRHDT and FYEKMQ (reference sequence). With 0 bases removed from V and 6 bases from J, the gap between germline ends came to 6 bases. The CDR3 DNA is TGTGCCAGCAGCTTAGGCCCACTCGAGCAGTACTTC. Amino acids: CASSLGPLEQYF.

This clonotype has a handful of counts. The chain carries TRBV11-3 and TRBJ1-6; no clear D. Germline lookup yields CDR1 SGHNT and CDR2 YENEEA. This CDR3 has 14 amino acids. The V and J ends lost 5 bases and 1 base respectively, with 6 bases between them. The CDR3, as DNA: TGTGCCAGCAGCGAAGGGTCCTATAATTCACCCCTCCACTTT. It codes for CASSEGSYNSPLHF. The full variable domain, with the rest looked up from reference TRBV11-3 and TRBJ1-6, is EAGVVQSPRYKIIEKKQPVAFWCNPISGHNTLYWYLQNLGQGPELLIRYENEEAVDDSQLPKDRFSAERLKGVDSTLKIQPAELGDSAVYLCASSEGSYNSPLHFGNGTRLTVT.

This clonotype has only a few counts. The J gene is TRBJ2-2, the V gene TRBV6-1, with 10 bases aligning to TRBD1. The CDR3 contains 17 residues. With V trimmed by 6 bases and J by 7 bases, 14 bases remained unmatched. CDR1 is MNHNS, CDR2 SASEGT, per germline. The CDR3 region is CASRTTGGYWSDGELFF. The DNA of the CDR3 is TGTGCCAGCAGAACGACAGGGGGCTACTGGTCCGACGGGGAGCTGTTTTTT.

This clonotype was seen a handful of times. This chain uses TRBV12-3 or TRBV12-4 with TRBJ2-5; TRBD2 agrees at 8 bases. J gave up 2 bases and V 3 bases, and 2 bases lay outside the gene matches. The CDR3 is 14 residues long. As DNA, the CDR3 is TGTGCCAGCAGTTTCCGGGGGGGTCAAGAGACCCAGTACTTC. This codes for CASSFRGGQETQYF.

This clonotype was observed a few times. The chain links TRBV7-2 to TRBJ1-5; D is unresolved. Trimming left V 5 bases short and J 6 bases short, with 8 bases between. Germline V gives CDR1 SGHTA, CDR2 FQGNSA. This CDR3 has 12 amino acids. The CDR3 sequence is CASSPTGQPQHF. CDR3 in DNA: TGTGCCAGCAGCCCAACTGGTCAGCCCCAGCATTTT.

The chain's CDR3 is CASSPLGGPAGDTQYF. Written as DNA, the CDR3 is TGTGCCAGCAGCCCGCTCGGGGGGCCCGCGGGAGATACGCAGTATTTT. The chain is built from TRBV11-2 and TRBJ2-3; a possible D gene is TRBD2 (7 bases). With 5 bases removed from V and 5 bases from J, the gap between germline ends came to 20 bases. Germline V gene lookup returns CDR1 SGHAT and CDR2 FQNNGV. CDR3 size: 16 residues.

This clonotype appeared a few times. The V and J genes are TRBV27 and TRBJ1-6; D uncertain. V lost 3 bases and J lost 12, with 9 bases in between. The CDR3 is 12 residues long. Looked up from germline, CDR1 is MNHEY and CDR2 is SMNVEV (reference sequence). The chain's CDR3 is CASSLGWGPLHF. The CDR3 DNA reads TGTGCCAGCAGTTTGGGTTGGGGACCCCTCCACTTT.

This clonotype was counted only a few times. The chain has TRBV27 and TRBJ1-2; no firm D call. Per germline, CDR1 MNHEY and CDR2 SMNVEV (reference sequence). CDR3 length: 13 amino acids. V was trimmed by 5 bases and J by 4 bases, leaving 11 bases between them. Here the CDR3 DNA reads TGTGCCAGCAGTCCAGCCCGCTCCTATGGCTACACCTTC. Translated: CASSPARSYGYTF.

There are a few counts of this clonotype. CDR3 in DNA: TGTGCCACCTACTTCAGGACAAACACTGAAGCTTTCTTT. Amino acid sequence: CATYFRTNTEAFF. This chain connects TRBV7-4 to TRBJ1-1, with a tentative D call TRBD1 (5 bases). This CDR3 region has 13 residues. V lost 10 bases, J lost 2 bases, and 14 bases lay in between. Germline lookup yields CDR1 SGHVT and CDR2 SQSDAQ.

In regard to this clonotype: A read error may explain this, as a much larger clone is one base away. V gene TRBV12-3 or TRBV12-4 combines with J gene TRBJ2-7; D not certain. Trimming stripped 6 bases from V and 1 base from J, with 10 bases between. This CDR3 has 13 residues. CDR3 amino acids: CASRRYSSYEQYF. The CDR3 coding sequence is TGTGCCAGCAGGCGGTACAGTTCCTACGAGCAGTACTTC.

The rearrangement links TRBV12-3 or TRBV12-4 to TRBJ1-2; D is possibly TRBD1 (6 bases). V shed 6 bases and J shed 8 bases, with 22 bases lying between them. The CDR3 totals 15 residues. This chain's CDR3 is CASRREQGLKWGYTF. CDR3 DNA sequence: TGTGCCAGCAGACGGGAACAGGGCCTGAAATGGGGCTACACCTTC.

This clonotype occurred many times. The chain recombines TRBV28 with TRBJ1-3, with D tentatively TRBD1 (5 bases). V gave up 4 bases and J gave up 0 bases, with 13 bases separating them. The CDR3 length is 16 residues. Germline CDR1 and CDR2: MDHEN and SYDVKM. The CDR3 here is CASSSPGLRSGNTIYF. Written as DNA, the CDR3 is TGTGCCAGCAGTTCGCCGGGACTGCGCTCTGGAAACACCATATATTTT. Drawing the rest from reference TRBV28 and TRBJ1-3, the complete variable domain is DVKVTQSSRYLVKRTGEKVFLECVQDMDHENMFWYRQDPGLGLRLIYFSYDVKMKEKGDIPEGYSVSREKKERFSLILESASTNQTSMYLCASSSPGLRSGNTIYFGEGSWLTVV.

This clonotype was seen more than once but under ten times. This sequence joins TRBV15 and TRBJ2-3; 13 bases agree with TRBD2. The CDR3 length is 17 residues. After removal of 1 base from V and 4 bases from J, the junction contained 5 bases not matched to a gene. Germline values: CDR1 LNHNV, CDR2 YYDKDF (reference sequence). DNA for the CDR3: TGTGCCACCAGCAGAGTACTAGCGGGGGGGCAGGCAGATACGCAGTATTTT. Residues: CATSRVLAGGQADTQYF.

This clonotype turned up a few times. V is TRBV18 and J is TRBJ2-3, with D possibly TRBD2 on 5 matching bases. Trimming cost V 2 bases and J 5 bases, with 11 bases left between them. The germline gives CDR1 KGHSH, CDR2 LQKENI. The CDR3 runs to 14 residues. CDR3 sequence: CASSPNSGKDTQYF. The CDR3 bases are TGTGCCAGCTCACCAAATTCGGGGAAAGATACGCAGTATTTT.